The 8 T cell receptor beta chains below were found in one sample sequenced in a study of spatial heterogeneity in lung cancer. The study, taken as a whole, reports: Mutation counts in tumors were tracked by counts of expanded intratumoral alpha and beta TCRs.

One entry per CDR3 protein, called by TCRdb with MiXCR from the 5' RACE reads. The sample carries 24,000 or so distinct CDR3 sequences, approximately 9.5% recorded once. The antigens of these receptors remain unknown. Time point specified: sample taken at primary tumor resection. The specimen comprised lung tumor tissue, sampled at surgery. The receptors originated from a male donor with early-stage non-small cell lung cancer.

This clonotype was seen many times. This rearrangement joins TRBV7-3 to TRBJ1-1; the D is unclear. Trimming removed 4 bases from V and 1 base from J, with 22 bases in between. The CDR3 runs to 18 residues. Germline CDR1 reads SGHTA; CDR2 reads FQGTGA. In nucleotides, the CDR3 is TGTGCCAGCAGCTCTTTCACCCCCACCCAGGAAGAGAACACTGAAGCTTTCTTT. It is translated as CASSSFTPTQEENTEAFF.

The chain is built from TRBV11-1 and TRBJ2-5; 11 bases are a match to TRBD1. This CDR3 has 17 residues. CDR1 and CDR2 from the germline V gene are SGHAT and FQDESV (reference sequence). V lost 5 bases to trimming and J lost 7 bases; unmatched junction nucleotides: 15. CDR3 in amino acids: CASSTGQGASLAGTQYF. As DNA, the CDR3 is TGTGCCAGCAGCACCGGACAGGGGGCTAGTCTGGCGGGGACCCAGTACTTC.

This clonotype was seen at least ten times. The genes are TRBV5-4 and TRBJ2-3, with a weak D call TRBD1 (6 bases). CDR3 length: 15 residues. With 1 base removed from V and 2 bases from J, the gap between germline ends came to 11 bases. In germline, CDR1 is SGHNT, CDR2 YYREEE (reference sequence). Written as DNA, the CDR3 is TGTGCCAGCAGCTTGTCCCAGGGGAACACAGATACGCAGTATTTT. Protein product: CASSLSQGNTDTQYF.

This clonotype was observed at least ten times. The rearrangement joins TRBV29-1 to TRBJ1-4; D is ambiguous. The V end was cut by 8 bases, the J end by 8 bases, with 12 bases between. The CDR3 length is 11 residues. Per germline, CDR1 SQVTM and CDR2 ANQGSEA. CDR3 DNA: TGCAGCTGTCATCAAGGAGAAAAACTGTTTTTT. As protein: CSCHQGEKLFF.

This clonotype was detected many times. The chain uses TRBV28 and TRBJ2-3; 9 bases are a match to TRBD1. V trimming: 8 bases; J trimming: 3 bases; junction bases outside the gene matches: 6. This CDR3 has 14 amino acids. The germline V gene has CDR1 MDHEN and CDR2 SYDVKM. The CDR3: CASLRDRGTDTQYF. In nucleotides, the CDR3 is TGTGCCAGCCTCCGTGACAGGGGGACAGATACGCAGTATTTT.

By sample fraction, this clonotype is medium-sized. The chain has TRBV28 and TRBJ1-5; D remains ambiguous. The CDR3 extends over 12 amino acids. The germline V gene encodes CDR1 MDHEN and CDR2 SYDVKM. V was clipped by 5 bases and J by 15 bases, with 17 bases between them. The CDR3: CASSPGRWAWHF. As DNA, the CDR3 is TGTGCCAGCAGTCCCGGACGGTGGGCATGGCATTTT.

This clonotype was seen repeatedly, ten times or more. This chain links TRBV6-2 or TRBV6-3 with TRBJ1-5; the D is unclear. Trimming removed 6 bases at V and 5 bases at J, with 8 bases between. The CDR3 runs 12 residues. Germline CDR1 is MNHEY and CDR2 is SVGEGT. CDR3 sequence (DNA): TGTGCCAGCAGCCACCAGGATCAGCCCCAGCATTTT. As protein: CASSHQDQPQHF.

This clonotype was detected many times. The rearrangement uses TRBV4-1 and TRBJ2-3, with no clear D. The germline V and J ends were trimmed by 4 bases and 3 bases, with 8 bases remaining between them. The germline V gene encodes CDR1 MGHRA and CDR2 YSYEKL. The CDR3 is 13 residues long. The CDR3 protein is CASSPPGTDTQYF. The CDR3 DNA is TGCGCCAGCAGCCCGCCTGGGACAGATACGCAGTATTTT.